Listed below are T cell receptor beta chains from one sample, sequenced in a study of Ad26.COV2.S vaccination and SARS-CoV-2 variants. Data came from immunoSEQ multiplex PCR; TCRdb stores just in-frame clones and leaves some out. The sample holds 350,000 to 500,000 clones, roughly 90% seen once. Sequences were derived from peripheral blood, sampled in a trial of Ad26.COV2.S vaccine versus placebo. The receptors originated from a person aged 18-60 years who received the Ad26.COV2.S COVID-19 vaccine or a placebo. Both conserved end residues are part of each CDR3. A D gene is named only where the DNA matches it firmly. Clone size is shown for a subset of rows, as once, few, many or a class of expanded clone.

V gene	D gene	clone size	J gene	CDR3 DNA	CDR3 protein
TRBV7-2	TRBD1	.	TRBJ2-1	TGTGCCAGCAGCTTAGCACTCCCCGGGACAGCTTTCAACAATGAGCAGTTCTTC	CASSLALPGTAFNNEQFF
TRBV5-1	.	.	TRBJ1-5	TGCGCCAGCAGCTTCGGGACGGAGAATCAGCCCCAGCATTTT	CASSFGTENQPQHF
TRBV19	.	.	TRBJ1-1	TGTGCCAGTAGCAAGACGCCAGAGAGGTCCCGCACTGAAGCTTTCTTT	CASSKTPERSRTEAFF
TRBV12-3/TRBV12-4	.	.	TRBJ2-5	TGTGCCAGCAGTTTGTTGACCCAAGAGACCCAGTACTTC	CASSLLTQETQYF
TRBV21-1	.	.	TRBJ2-2	TGTGCCAGCAGCACCAGACTAGCGGGGGGGCCGGCGAACACCGGGGAGCTGTTTTTT	CASSTRLAGGPANTGELFF
TRBV11-2	.	.	TRBJ1-2	TGTGCCAGCAGCTTAGATAGCCCTGGCTACACCTTC	CASSLDSPGYTF
TRBV4-3	TRBD1	.	TRBJ1-5	TGCGCCAGCAGCCAAGGGACAGGGGGCAATCAGCCCCAGCATTTT	CASSQGTGGNQPQHF
TRBV4-1	TRBD1	.	TRBJ2-5	TGCGCCAGCAGCCAAGTGGTAACAGGGGGCTTACAAGAGACCCAGTACTTC	CASSQVVTGGLQETQYF
TRBV19	TRBD1	.	TRBJ1-5	TGTGCCAGTAACGGTCCCGACAGGGGGAGCAATCAGCCCCAGCATTTT	CASNGPDRGSNQPQHF
TRBV30	TRBD1	.	TRBJ2-1	TGTGCCGGGGATAAGGGACAGGATCATGAGCAGTTCTTC	CAGDKGQDHEQFF
TRBV7-9	TRBD2	.	TRBJ2-3	TGTGCCAGCAGCGCCGGGACTAGCGGAGATACGCAGTATTTT	CASSAGTSGDTQYF
TRBV9	.	few	TRBJ1-5	TGTGCCAGCAGCGTAGATCCGTATAGCAATCAGCCCCAGCATTTT	CASSVDPYSNQPQHF
TRBV2	TRBD1	once	TRBJ1-5	TGTGCCAGCAGAGGGACAGGCCTTCAGCCCCAGCATTTT	CASRGTGLQPQHF
TRBV24-1	.	.	TRBJ2-7	TGTGCCACCAGTGACCAAAGAAGCGCTTTTTACGAGCAGTACTTC	CATSDQRSAFYEQYF
TRBV7-2	TRBD1	.	TRBJ2-3	TGTGCCAGCAGCTTGGCAAGTCCCGGGACAGGAGATACGCAGTATTTT	CASSLASPGTGDTQYF
TRBV12-3/TRBV12-4	TRBD1	.	TRBJ2-1	TGTGCCACCAGGACAGGTCGCAATGAGCAGTTCTTC	CATRTGRNEQFF
TRBV6-2/TRBV6-3	TRBD1	.	TRBJ2-7	TGTGCCAGCAGTGAGGGGACAGGCACCTACGAGCAGTACTTC	CASSEGTGTYEQYF
TRBV11-2	.	.	TRBJ2-7	TGTGCCAGCAGCTTCCGGGACGGACCTTACGAGCAGTACTTC	CASSFRDGPYEQYF
TRBV9	TRBD1	.	TRBJ1-5	TGTGCCAGCAGCCCAGAGGAGGGGGCGATGGGGACGCCCCAGCATTTT	CASSPEEGAMGTPQHF
TRBV19	TRBD1	.	TRBJ1-2	TGTGCCAGTAGCTGGACAGGGAATGGCTACACCTTC	CASSWTGNGYTF
TRBV10-1	TRBD2	.	TRBJ2-3	TGCGCCAGCAGTGGTATTAGCGGGGGACCCGATGGGTCTACAGATACGCAGTATTTT	CASSGISGGPDGSTDTQYF